This T cell receptor (beta chain) was captured in a study of technical replicates of blood from a few donors. CDR1 and CDR2 from the germline V gene are SGDLS and YYNGEE. Trimming stripped 4 bases from V and 6 bases from J, with 11 bases between. The CDR3 spans 12 residues. Profiled with immunoSEQ multiplex PCR; TCRdb holds only in-frame clones, not every one. The table has some 77,000 clones, just over 85% seen once; the top ten hold approximately 5%. The sample consisted of PBMCs. This chain links TRBV9 with TRBJ2-7; the D gene is possibly TRBD2 (5 bases). The source of this sequence is a human donor in good health. Some clones in this sample may be carry-over from other donors' samples. CDR3 in amino acids: CASSKREGEQYF. In nucleotides, the CDR3 is TGTGCCAGCAGCAAGAGGGAAGGCGAGCAGTACTTC. Drawing the rest from reference TRBV9 and TRBJ2-7, the complete variable domain is DSGVTQTPKHLITATGQRVTLRCSPRSGDLSVYWYQQSLDQGLQFLIQYYNGEERAKGNILERFSAQQFPDLHSELNLSSLELGDSALYFCASSKREGEQYFGPGTRLTVT.